The 27 T cell receptor beta chains in this list originate from one sample, sequenced in a study of CD8 T cells in ankylosing spondylitis. TCRdb fed the 5' RACE reads into MiXCR, producing one record per CDR3 protein. This table has around 210,000 distinct CDR3 sequences, over 7% appearing once. The sequenced sample consisted of blood, either unsorted or a sorted T cell fraction (not recorded which). The origin of the receptors is a female donor with ankylosing spondylitis or in good health (not recorded which).

At least ten counts were recorded for this clonotype. The chain couples TRBV29-1 to TRBJ1-1; D remains unclear. The CDR3 covers 10 residues. Between the trimmed V and J ends, which lost 6 bases and 3 bases, there was a span of 5 bases. CDR1 is SQVTM, CDR2 ANQGSEA, per germline. This CDR3 is CSVEYTEAFF. In DNA form, the CDR3 reads TGCAGCGTCGAATACACTGAAGCTTTCTTT.

This clonotype was seen at least ten times. CDR3 sequence (DNA): TGTGCCAGCAGTTTATTCAGGTCACCGAACACTGAAGCTTTCTTT. This sequence encodes CASSLFRSPNTEAFF. This chain connects TRBV28 to TRBJ1-1; D gene unclear. This CDR3 contains 15 residues. Germline-derived CDR1 and CDR2 are MDHEN and SYDVKM. V was clipped by 1 base and J by 1 base, with 10 bases between them.

The J gene is TRBJ2-3, the V gene TRBV20-1; 14 bases map to TRBD2. V lost 5 bases to trimming and J lost 6 bases; unmatched junction nucleotides: 4. CDR3 length: 14 residues. CDR1 and CDR2 from the germline V gene are DFQATT and SNEGSKA (reference sequence). This chain's CDR3 is CSAWTSGRMDTQYF. Here the CDR3 DNA reads TGCAGTGCTTGGACTAGCGGGAGGATGGATACGCAGTATTTT.

Ten or more counts support this clonotype. This chain uses TRBV20-1 with TRBJ1-5; a possible D gene is TRBD1 (5 bases). Trimming left V 1 base short and J 4 bases short, with 5 bases between. Germline V gene sequence: CDR1 DFQATT, CDR2 SNEGSKA (reference sequence). This CDR3 comprises 12 residues. CDR3 DNA: TGCAGTGCTAGAGGACAGAATCAGCCCCAGCATTTT. This codes for CSARGQNQPQHF.

The V gene is TRBV10-3, the J gene TRBJ1-5; D perhaps matches TRBD1 (5 bases). Trimming removed 3 bases at V and 7 bases at J, with 13 bases between. The length of the CDR3 is 14 residues. CDR1 and CDR2 from the germline V gene are ENHRY and SYGVKD. The CDR3 sequence: CAISDSGVRQPQHF. For the CDR3, the DNA is TGTGCCATCAGTGATTCGGGGGTCCGACAGCCCCAGCATTTT.

This clonotype has at least ten counts. The junction does not match germline at one end; this may be a read error. The chain combines TRBV20-1 with TRBJ2-3; possible D gene TRBD2, 6 bases. CDR3 length: 17 amino acids. Per the germline V gene, CDR1 is DFQATT and CDR2 is SNEGSKA (reference sequence). The CDR3 loop is CCASAPAGLPSTDTQYF. The DNA for the CDR3 is TGCTGTGCTAGCGCCCCCGCCGGACTGCCCAGCACAGATACGCAGTATTTT.

In this sample, this clonotype turned up many times. The chain joins TRBV7-2 to TRBJ2-7; D gene unclear. In germline, CDR1 is SGHTA, CDR2 FQGNSA. This CDR3 has 11 residues. The ends were cut back, 5 bases at V and 5 bases at J, with 7 bases in the middle. CDR3 sequence reads: CASSPLHEQYF. CDR3 nucleotides: TGTGCCAGCAGCCCATTACACGAGCAGTACTTC.

This clonotype came up a few times. This sequence joins TRBV19 and TRBJ1-5, with no clear D. The CDR3 runs to 12 residues. Trimming removed 11 bases from V and 7 bases from J, with 15 bases in between. Germline loops: CDR1 LNHDA, CDR2 SQIVND (reference sequence). CDR3 amino acids: CACGETGQPQHF. As DNA, the CDR3 is TGTGCCTGTGGGGAAACGGGACAGCCCCAGCATTTT.

This clonotype has ten or more counts. The rearrangement uses TRBV12-3 or TRBV12-4 and TRBJ1-2; weak D call: TRBD1 (5 bases). This CDR3 spans 15 amino acids. V lost 5 bases to trimming and J lost 4 bases, with 17 bases between them. The CDR3 bases are TGTGCCAGCAGTCCCCCCGGGGGTGACATCTATGGCTACACCTTC. It is translated as CASSPPGGDIYGYTF.

This clonotype was recorded a few times. J is TRBJ1-4 and V is TRBV29-1; D is ambiguous. This CDR3 has 14 residues. Germline V gene sequence: CDR1 SQVTM, CDR2 ANQGSEA. With 7 bases removed from V and 0 bases from J, the gap between germline ends came to 12 bases. CDR3 sequence: CSAGRGTTNEKLFF. CDR3 nucleotide sequence: TGCAGCGCGGGCCGGGGAACAACTAATGAAAAACTGTTTTTT.

Of note for this clonotype: Being one base from a much bigger clone, this may be a read error. This chain joins TRBV5-1 and TRBJ2-5; D gene ambiguous. CDR1 and CDR2 (germline): SGHRS, YFSETQ. The V end lost 4 bases, the J end lost 0 bases, and 10 bases lay between the germline ends. This CDR3 region has 14 residues. The chain's CDR3 is CASSRLPYQETQYF. CDR3 bases: TGCGCCAGCAGCCGGCTGCCGTACCAAGAGACCCAGTACTTC. Complete variable domain (other parts from reference TRBV5-1 and TRBJ2-5): KAGVTQTPRYLIKTRGQQVTLSCSPISGHRSVSWYQQTPGQGLQFLFEYFSETQRNKGNFPGRFSGRQFSNSRSEMNVSTLELGDSALYLCASSRLPYQETQYFGPGTRLLVL.

This clonotype was counted many times. The V gene is TRBV2, the J gene TRBJ1-2; 10 nucleotides agree with TRBD1. The CDR3 has 13 amino acids. Per germline, CDR1 SNHLY and CDR2 FYNNEI. With 4 bases clipped from V and 5 bases from J, the junction kept 1 base outside the gene matches. The CDR3 sequence is CASSVGQGYGYTF. In nucleotides, the CDR3 is TGTGCCAGCAGTGTGGGACAGGGGTATGGCTACACCTTC.

This clonotype was seen at least ten times. The gene calls are TRBV5-8 and TRBJ2-1, with 11 bases that match TRBD2. Trimming cost V 3 bases and J 2 bases; bases outside gene matches: 4. The CDR3 is made up of 16 amino acids. The V gene's germline CDR1 is SGHTS and CDR2 YDEGEE. CDR3 residues: CASSSGTSGPYNEQFF. The CDR3 region has the DNA TGTGCCAGCAGCTCCGGGACTAGCGGTCCCTACAATGAGCAGTTCTTC.

In its sample, this clonotype was seen many times. This chain connects TRBV6-1 to TRBJ2-5, with TRBD1 as a possible D gene (6 bases). The germline CDR1 and CDR2 sequences are MNHNS and SASEGT. The CDR3 has 15 amino acids. Trimming stripped 6 bases from V and 9 bases from J, with 23 bases between. Written as DNA, the CDR3 is TGTGCCAGCAGACTCCGGCCGGGACAAACTTCGGCCCAGTACTTC. This gives the protein CASRLRPGQTSAQYF.

This clonotype has ten or more counts. This rearrangement joins TRBV15 to TRBJ1-5; 7 positions agree with TRBD1. The J segment lost 0 bases and the V segment lost 0 bases, leaving 8 bases of the junction unmatched. The germline CDR1 and CDR2 sequences are LNHNV and YYDKDF (reference sequence). This CDR3 has 18 amino acids. The CDR3 nucleotides read TGTGCCACCAGCAGAGATCCCGGGACAGATTATAGCAATCAGCCCCAGCATTTT. This codes for CATSRDPGTDYSNQPQHF.

The CDR3 coding sequence is TGTGCCAGCAGCTTAGTTGGGACTAGCACAGATACGCAGTATTTT. This sequence encodes CASSLVGTSTDTQYF. This chain connects TRBV7-2 to TRBJ2-3; tentatively, D is TRBD2 (6 bases). There are 15 residues in the CDR3. The V and J ends lost 1 base and 0 bases respectively, with 8 bases between them. Per the germline V gene, CDR1 is SGHTA and CDR2 is FQGNSA.

Many counts were recorded for this clonotype. The J gene is TRBJ2-2, the V gene TRBV12-3 or TRBV12-4; TRBD2 agrees at 7 bases. The junction had 3 bases not matched to a gene; V was cut back by 7 bases and J by 1 base. The CDR3 has 14 residues. CDR3 bases: TGTGCCAGCACCGTAGCGGGGAACACCGGGGAGCTGTTTTTT. Its protein product is CASTVAGNTGELFF.

This clonotype occurred many times. The V and J genes are TRBV4-1 and TRBJ1-2, with 8 positions matching TRBD1. CDR1 and CDR2 from the germline V gene are MGHRA and YSYEKL. The V gene end was trimmed by 2 bases and the J gene end by 4 bases; junction bases not matched to a gene: 6. The CDR3 spans 15 residues. Here the CDR3 DNA reads TGCGCCAGCAGCCAAAGACAGGGGCGATCCTATGGCTACACCTTC. This encodes CASSQRQGRSYGYTF.

This clonotype was counted only a few times. The V call is TRBV15, the J call TRBJ1-5; D ambiguous. Germline assignment: CDR1 LNHNV and CDR2 YYDKDF (reference sequence). The germline V and J ends were trimmed by 0 bases and 3 bases, with 9 bases remaining between them. This CDR3 has 15 amino acids. The CDR3 DNA follows: TGTGCCACCAGCAGAGATGACGGTTTCAATCAGCCCCAGCATTTT. This encodes CATSRDDGFNQPQHF.

This clonotype was observed at least ten times. The gene calls are TRBV6-2 or TRBV6-3 and TRBJ1-5; TRBD1 might be the D (5 bases). Trimming took 2 bases from V and 7 from J, leaving 12 bases between them. CDR3 length equals 14 residues. CDR1 is MNHEY, CDR2 SVGEGT, per germline. The CDR3 DNA reads TGTGCCAGCAGTTACCTTCAGAGGGGCCAGCCCCAGCATTTT. Translation gives CASSYLQRGQPQHF.

The table lists this clonotype with many counts. The rearrangement uses TRBV5-6 and TRBJ1-5; D is perhaps TRBD1 (5 bases). V was clipped by 0 bases and J by 1 base, with 11 bases between them. CDR1 is SGHDT and CDR2 is YYEEEE in the germline V gene. The CDR3 loop spans 16 amino acids. The chain's CDR3 is CASSLAGYSSNQPQHF. CDR3 DNA sequence: TGTGCCAGCAGCTTGGCAGGGTATTCGAGCAATCAGCCCCAGCATTTT.

The J gene is TRBJ1-2, the V gene TRBV28; D unresolved. Germline V CDR1 and CDR2: MDHEN, SYDVKM. The CDR3 has 12 amino acids. Trimming took off 7 bases at V and 0 bases at J, with 6 bases between the two ends. CDR3 protein: CASTRSNYGYTF. CDR3 in DNA: TGTGCCAGCACCCGTTCTAACTATGGCTACACCTTC.

At least ten counts were recorded for this clonotype. The V gene is TRBV6-4, the J gene TRBJ1-6; D possibly corresponds to TRBD1 (6 bases). This CDR3 is built from 17 residues. Trimming cost V 0 bases and J 10 bases, with 19 bases left between them. Germline values: CDR1 MRHNA, CDR2 SNTAGT. The CDR3 nucleotides read TGTGCCAGCAGTGACTCGGGGGCAGGCCGCGGAGGGTCACCCCTCCACTTT. As protein: CASSDSGAGRGGSPLHF.

This clonotype was recorded at least ten times. The V gene is TRBV6-5, the J gene TRBJ2-2; D gene uncertain. Germline CDR1 reads MNHEY; CDR2 reads SVGAGI. V was trimmed by 0 bases and J by 7 bases, leaving 6 bases between them. The CDR3 has 13 residues. In nucleotides, the CDR3 is TGTGCCAGCAGTTACTCCGTTGGCGGGGAGCTGTTTTTT. Translating it yields CASSYSVGGELFF.

This chain connects TRBV5-6 to TRBJ2-2, with D possibly matching TRBD1 (6 bases). The V end lost 2 bases, the J end lost 4 bases, and 24 bases lay between the germline ends. The CDR3 has 19 amino acids. The germline CDR1 and CDR2 sequences are SGHDT and YYEEEE. CDR3 nucleotide sequence: TGTGCCAGCAGCTTTGATTTCCGGGACATAGGTCGTGGCACCGGGGAGCTGTTTTTT. It specifies CASSFDFRDIGRGTGELFF. The whole variable domain, remainder taken from reference TRBV5-6 and TRBJ2-2, is DAGVTQSPTHLIKTRGQQVTLRCSPKSGHDTVSWYQQALGQGPQFIFQYYEEEERQRGNFPDRFSGHQFPNYSSELNVNALLLGDSALYLCASSFDFRDIGRGTGELFFGEGSRLTVL.

To note about this clonotype: A read error is possible here, since a much larger clone lies one base away. V and J are TRBV7-2 and TRBJ1-1; D is perhaps TRBD1 (5 bases). The CDR3 covers 13 residues. V lost 7 bases, J lost 4 bases, and 13 bases lay in between. Germline V gives CDR1 SGHTA, CDR2 FQGNSA. The CDR3 coding sequence is TGTGCCAGCAACCAAAGACAGACCACTGAAGCTTTCTTT. It specifies CASNQRQTTEAFF.

This clonotype was observed many times. V gene TRBV20-1 combines with J gene TRBJ1-3, with TRBD1 identical over 7 bases. Trimming removed 5 bases from V and 0 bases from J; junction bases left unmatched: 4. CDR1 is DFQATT and CDR2 is SNEGSKA in the germline V gene (reference sequence). The CDR3 has 14 amino acids. CDR3 amino acids: CSAQQGNSGNTIYF. The CDR3 region has the DNA TGCAGTGCTCAACAGGGGAACTCTGGAAACACCATATATTTT.